This is a list of T cell receptor beta chains from one sample in a study of control samples from healthy donors and cancer patients. The repertoire was sequenced with immunoSEQ multiplex PCR; TCRdb's copy has only in-frame clones and lacks some. The table lists around 92,000 clones, around 80% of them singletons, with 2% to 2.5% in the top ten. Specimen: blood. The origin of the receptors is a man aged 60-69 years in good health. CDR3s include the opening cysteine and the closing phenylalanine or tryptophan. A D gene is named only where the DNA matches it firmly. Size is stated for part of the rows, as once, few or many counts, or as a class when the clone is expanded.

clone_size,j_call,d_call,v_call,cdr3_nt,cdr3_aa
.,TRBJ1-1,.,TRBV18,TGTGCCAGCTCACCCGACAGAGCGACTGAAGCTTTCTTT,CASSPDRATEAFF
.,TRBJ1-6,.,TRBV9,TGTGCCAGCAGCCTAGAGCTGGGGACCTATAATTCACCCCTCCACTTT,CASSLELGTYNSPLHF
.,TRBJ2-1,.,TRBV6-6,TGTGCCAGCAGTTACTCCCCCAATGAGCAGTTCTTC,CASSYSPNEQFF
.,TRBJ1-1,.,TRBV5-1,TGCGCCAGCAGCACCTCGCCAGGTGGATTCACTGAAGCTTTCTTT,CASSTSPGGFTEAFF
medium-sized,TRBJ2-3,.,TRBV6-4,TGTGCCAGCAGTGAGGGTGAGGGCACAGATACGCAGTATTTT,CASSEGEGTDTQYF
few,TRBJ2-3,.,TRBV18,TGTGCCAGCTCACCCAACAGGGTTGATACGCAGTATTTT,CASSPNRVDTQYF
.,TRBJ1-5,.,TRBV30,TGTACCTGGAGTGGGCAATATCAGCCCCAGCATTTT,CTWSGQYQPQHF
.,TRBJ2-2,TRBD1,TRBV5-1,TGCGCCAGCAGCTCAGGGGGCTCTGGCACCGGGGAGCTGTTTTTT,CASSSGGSGTGELFF
.,TRBJ1-4,.,TRBV6-6,TGTGCCAGCAGTTACTGGCAGGGTCATGAAAAACTGTTTTTT,CASSYWQGHEKLFF
.,TRBJ2-3,TRBD2,TRBV5-6,TGTGCCAGCAGCTTGTATAGCGGGGGGGCCGATCGCACAGATACGCAGTATTTT,CASSLYSGGADRTDTQYF
.,TRBJ1-5,.,TRBV19,TGTGCCAGTAGTATTGGCAGGAGGAATCAGCCCCAGCATTTT,CASSIGRRNQPQHF
.,TRBJ2-5,TRBD1,TRBV3-1/TRBV3-2,TGTGCCAGCAGGCGAATCTGGGGGACAGGGCTACAAGAGACCCAGTACTTC,CASRRIWGTGLQETQYF
.,TRBJ2-1,TRBD2,TRBV19,TGTGCCAGTAGCCCTTCTAGCGGGGGGGCCAGTGAGCAGTTCTTC,CASSPSSGGASEQFF
.,TRBJ2-3,.,TRBV6-5,TGTGCCAGCTATACCGTTGATACGCAGTATTTT,CASYTVDTQYF
.,TRBJ2-7,.,TRBV2,TGTGCCTCCCGGCCCCTCTCCTACGAGCAGTACTTC,CASRPLSYEQYF
few,TRBJ1-6,.,TRBV27,TGTGCCAGCAGTGGTACTCCCCCAAATTCACCCCTCCACTTT,CASSGTPPNSPLHF
.,TRBJ2-7,TRBD1,TRBV28,TGTGCCAGCAGTTCACCCGGACAGGGAAGAGGTGAGCAGTACTTC,CASSSPGQGRGEQYF
.,TRBJ1-3,TRBD1,TRBV3-1/TRBV3-2,TGTGCCAGCAGCCAGACAGGGGCCTCTGGAAACACCATATATTTT,CASSQTGASGNTIYF
.,TRBJ2-1,TRBD1,TRBV19,TGTGCCAGTAGTAGCGTGTCGGGACAGAGACACAATGAGCAGTTCTTC,CASSSVSGQRHNEQFF
.,TRBJ2-1,.,TRBV6-1,TGTGCCAGCAGTGAAGGTGAGGGAGTCCTTAGTGCGGGCCCTATTTATGAGCAGTTCTTC,CASSEGEGVLSAGPIYEQFF
few,TRBJ2-1,.,TRBV7-8,TGTGCCAGCAGCTTCAGACTAGTCTACTCCTACAATGAGCAGTTCTTC,CASSFRLVYSYNEQFF
once,TRBJ1-6,TRBD1,TRBV6-5,TGTGCCAGCAGTTCGAGACAGGGTAGTTACCATTCACCCCTCCACTTT,CASSSRQGSYHSPLHF
.,TRBJ2-3,.,TRBV7-8,TGTGCCAGCAGCTTAGTATGGGGAAGCACAGATACGCAGTATTTT,CASSLVWGSTDTQYF
few,TRBJ2-1,.,TRBV9,TGTGCCAGCAGCGTAGAAGGGCTTACCTACAATGAGCAGTTCTTC,CASSVEGLTYNEQFF
.,TRBJ1-2,TRBD1,TRBV6-5,TGTGCCAGCAGCGATCCGACAGGGACCTATGGCTACACCTTC,CASSDPTGTYGYTF
.,TRBJ2-7,.,TRBV10-3,TGTGCCATCAGTGAGTCTGCTGACGAGCAGTACTTC,CAISESADEQYF
once,TRBJ2-7,.,TRBV7-2,TGTGCCAGCAGCTTAGGCGATGGGGGATTATACGAGCAGTACTTC,CASSLGDGGLYEQYF
.,TRBJ2-3,TRBD1,TRBV5-6,TGTGCCAGCAGCCGTATGGACAGGAGGATCACAGATACGCAGTATTTT,CASSRMDRRITDTQYF
.,TRBJ2-4,.,TRBV3-1/TRBV3-2,TGTGCCAGCACCCCCGTTGGGGGACTAGCCAAAAACATTCAGTACTTC,CASTPVGGLAKNIQYF
.,TRBJ2-7,.,TRBV5-1,TGCGCCAGCAGCGTCGACATAGGTGCATTCTACGAGCAGTACTTC,CASSVDIGAFYEQYF
.,TRBJ2-3,.,TRBV6-1,TGTGCCAGCAGTGAAGTGGGGGCCCCCACAGATACGCAGTATTTT,CASSEVGAPTDTQYF
.,TRBJ1-2,.,TRBV10-3,TGTGCCATAAGGCGGGTTAACTATGGCTACACCTTC,CAIRRVNYGYTF
.,TRBJ1-4,.,TRBV11-2,TGTGCCAGCAGCTTATTAATGTGGGGTGCTGAAAAACTGTTTTTT,CASSLLMWGAEKLFF
.,TRBJ1-5,.,TRBV19,TGTGCCAGTAGTCTCACTGCGTATAGCAATCAGCCCCAGCATTTT,CASSLTAYSNQPQHF
.,TRBJ1-6,.,TRBV7-7,TGTGCCAGCAGCTTAGTGTTGGGCGGTCAGAGCTCCTATAATTCACCCCTCCACTTT,CASSLVLGGQSSYNSPLHF
.,TRBJ1-5,.,TRBV6-5,TGTGCCAGCATCACCGGGAGGGGAAATCAGCCCCAGCATTTT,CASITGRGNQPQHF
.,TRBJ2-7,.,TRBV14,TGTGCCAGCAGCCCTGCCTTAGGTTCAGCCTACGAGCAGTACTTC,CASSPALGSAYEQYF
.,TRBJ2-3,TRBD1,TRBV5-1,TGCGCCAGCAGGTCCGGCGACAGGGAATTATCAGATACGCAGTATTTT,CASRSGDRELSDTQYF
.,TRBJ2-1,TRBD2,TRBV6-2/TRBV6-3,TGTGCCAGCAGTTTGCCGGGACTAGCACCGCGCTCCTACAATGAGCAGTTCTTC,CASSLPGLAPRSYNEQFF
.,TRBJ2-7,TRBD1,TRBV29-1,TGCAGCGTGGGACAGGGGGCCGGCGAGCAGTACTTC,CSVGQGAGEQYF
.,TRBJ2-3,TRBD1,TRBV30,TGTGCCTGGGGACAGGGGATGGTGACAGATACGCAGTATTTT,CAWGQGMVTDTQYF
.,TRBJ2-7,.,TRBV5-6,TGTGCCAGCAGCTTGGGACTAGGGGGGCTCGAGCAGTACTTC,CASSLGLGGLEQYF
.,TRBJ1-5,.,TRBV7-8,TGTGCCAGCGCAGGATCCATTAGCAATCAGCCCCAGCATTTT,CASAGSISNQPQHF
.,TRBJ2-1,.,TRBV4-2,TGTGCCAGCAGCCAAGAAAGGGTGCGGGTACCATTCTACAATGAGCAGTTCTTC,CASSQERVRVPFYNEQFF
.,TRBJ2-7,.,TRBV5-6,TGTGCCAGCAGCTTTTATTCAGGTGACCGATCCTACGAGCAGTACTTC,CASSFYSGDRSYEQYF
.,TRBJ2-1,TRBD2,TRBV29-1,TGCAGCGTCCTGACTAGCGTCTCCTACAATGAGCAGTTCTTC,CSVLTSVSYNEQFF
.,TRBJ2-7,TRBD2,TRBV5-6,TGTGCCAGCAGCTCGGCGGTTACGACTAGCGGGAAATTCTACGAGCAGTACTTC,CASSSAVTTSGKFYEQYF
.,TRBJ2-3,TRBD1,TRBV24-1,TGTGCCACGGCAAGCGGCGGGACAGGGGAATCAGATACGCAGTATTTT,CATASGGTGESDTQYF
.,TRBJ1-5,.,TRBV5-4,TGTGCCAGCAGCTTGGAAGGGGGGCAGCCCCAGCATTTT,CASSLEGGQPQHF
.,TRBJ2-1,TRBD2,TRBV9,TGTGCCAGCAGCACTAGCGGGGCCACGCCCCATGAGCAGTTCTTC,CASSTSGATPHEQFF
.,TRBJ1-2,TRBD1,TRBV19,TGTGCCAGTAGTAGGCCGGGACAGGGGCCTGGAGGCTACACCTTC,CASSRPGQGPGGYTF
.,TRBJ2-2,.,TRBV30,TGTGCCTGTCAGGGATTCGGCGGGGAGCTGTTTTTT,CACQGFGGELFF
.,TRBJ2-5,.,TRBV2,TGTGCCAGCAGCCGGGGTAGGGGGGGCGAGACCCAGTACTTC,CASSRGRGGETQYF
.,TRBJ2-2,.,TRBV29-1,TGCAGCGTTGCAGGGGTCGGGGAGCTGTTTTTT,CSVAGVGELFF
.,TRBJ1-5,TRBD1,TRBV6-1,TGTGCCAGCAGTGATCTACAGGGGGCTCATCAGCCCCAGCATTTT,CASSDLQGAHQPQHF